The rows below give T cell receptor beta chains drawn from one sample of a study of identical twins. TCRdb recomputed calls from the 5' RACE reads with MiXCR, one row per CDR3 protein. The sample contains around 680,000 distinct CDR3 sequences, over 8.5% of which appear only once. A further study also used this sample, focusing on yellow fever vaccine responses in identical twins.

Sequencing was performed on PBMCs. Source of these receptors: a woman aged 18-30 years in good health. Each CDR3 is given with its conserved first and last residue. The D gene is left open where the match is weak. Size is stated for part of the rows, as once, few or many counts, or as a class when the clone is expanded.

V	D	size	J	CDR3	DNA
TRBV10-3	TRBD2	many	TRBJ2-5	CAISRGDGEETQYF	TGTGCCATCAGCCGGGGGGATGGAGAAGAGACCCAGTACTTC
TRBV7-8	.	few	TRBJ2-3	CASSSLITDTQYF	TGTGCCAGCAGCTCCTTAATCACAGATACGCAGTATTTT
TRBV9	TRBD2	.	TRBJ2-3	CASSHTSGSTDTQYF	TGTGCCAGCAGTCATACTAGCGGGAGCACAGATACGCAGTATTTT
TRBV12-3/TRBV12-4	TRBD1	few	TRBJ2-5	CASSLVRDRDRETQYF	TGTGCCAGCAGTTTAGTTAGAGACAGGGATCGAGAGACCCAGTACTTC
TRBV4-3	.	few	TRBJ2-7	CASSQVDDSSYEQYF	TGCGCCAGCAGCCAAGTGGATGACAGTTCCTACGAGCAGTACTTC
TRBV7-8	TRBD1	few	TRBJ2-1	CASSSDRVSYNEQFF	TGTGCCAGCAGCTCCGACAGGGTCTCCTACAATGAGCAGTTCTTC
TRBV5-1	.	few	TRBJ2-7	CATQGGRSSYEQYF	TGCGCCACTCAAGGCGGCAGGAGCTCCTACGAGCAGTACTTC
TRBV7-9	.	.	TRBJ2-5	CASSLASLIQETQYF	TGTGCCAGCAGCTTAGCTAGTCTGATCCAAGAGACCCAGTACTTC
TRBV10-3	TRBD1	.	TRBJ1-2	CAISQTGLLALGYGYTF	TGTGCCATCAGCCAGACAGGGCTTTTGGCCTTGGGGTATGGCTACACCTTC
TRBV18	TRBD1	many	TRBJ1-2	CASSPVGQGNYGYTF	TGTGCCAGCTCACCCGTGGGACAGGGGAACTATGGCTACACCTTC
TRBV6-1	TRBD1	.	TRBJ1-2	CASSINQDRGQGYTF	TGTGCCAGCAGCATAAACCAGGACAGGGGGCAAGGCTACACCTTC
TRBV11-2	TRBD1	.	TRBJ2-7	CASSPYRQGGLYEQYF	TGTGCCAGCAGCCCCTACCGACAGGGGGGCTTATACGAGCAGTACTTC
TRBV7-2	.	.	TRBJ1-1	CASSIGRNTEAFF	TGTGCCAGCAGCATCGGGAGAAACACTGAAGCTTTCTTT
TRBV6-5	.	few	TRBJ1-2	CASRARDGYTF	TGTGCCAGCAGAGCCAGGGATGGCTACACCTTC
TRBV4-3	TRBD2	few	TRBJ2-7	CASSQGIGTTYEQYF	TGCGCCAGCAGCCAAGGTATCGGGACTACCTACGAGCAGTACTTC
TRBV20-1	.	few	TRBJ1-1	CSARDEAFF	TGCAGTGCTAGAGATGAAGCTTTCTTT
TRBV20-1	.	.	TRBJ2-3	CSAFIGGRTDTQYF	TGCAGTGCCTTTATCGGCGGGCGCACAGATACGCAGTATTTT
TRBV7-2	.	many	TRBJ1-4	CASSLARNAWGKLFF	TGTGCCAGCAGCTTAGCAAGAAATGCGTGGGGAAAACTGTTTTTT
TRBV13	TRBD2	.	TRBJ2-3	CASSLISRLAGYTDTQYF	TGTGCCAGCAGCTTAATCTCCCGACTAGCGGGGTACACAGATACGCAGTATTTT
TRBV5-1	TRBD2	many	TRBJ2-2	CASSSGLADNTGELFF	TGCGCCAGCAGCTCGGGGCTAGCGGATAACACCGGGGAGCTGTTTTTT
TRBV7-3	.	.	TRBJ2-1	CASSFRPYNEQFF	TGTGCCAGCAGCTTCCGCCCCTACAATGAGCAGTTCTTC
TRBV29-1	.	.	TRBJ2-2	CSVEGYPGELFF	TGCAGCGTTGAAGGGTACCCCGGGGAGCTGTTTTTT
TRBV12-3/TRBV12-4	.	.	TRBJ2-5	CASSGTGLLGETQYF	TGTGCCAGCAGTGGAACCGGGCTCTTGGGGGAGACCCAGTACTTC
TRBV19	.	.	TRBJ2-5	CASSWTTQETQYF	TGTGCCAGTAGTTGGACCACCCAAGAGACCCAGTACTTC
TRBV15	.	many	TRBJ2-3	CATSRDSALGTDTQYF	TGTGCCACCAGCAGAGATAGTGCTCTAGGGACAGATACGCAGTATTTT
TRBV29-1	.	.	TRBJ2-3	CSPAKGTDTQYF	TGCAGCCCAGCCAAGGGGACAGATACGCAGTATTTT